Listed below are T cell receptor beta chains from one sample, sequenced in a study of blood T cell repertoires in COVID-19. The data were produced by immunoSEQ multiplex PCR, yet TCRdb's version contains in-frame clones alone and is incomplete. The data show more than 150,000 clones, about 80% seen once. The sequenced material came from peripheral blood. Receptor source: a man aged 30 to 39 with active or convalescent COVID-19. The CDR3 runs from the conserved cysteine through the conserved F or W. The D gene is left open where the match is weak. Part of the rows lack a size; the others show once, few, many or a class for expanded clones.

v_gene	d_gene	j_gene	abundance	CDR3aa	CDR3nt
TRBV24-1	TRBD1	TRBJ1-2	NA	CATGARHGTGSYAYGYTF	TGTGCCACCGGGGCAAGACACGGGACAGGGTCATATGCCTATGGCTACACCTTC
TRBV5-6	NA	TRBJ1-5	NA	CASSLIGQPQHF	TGTGCCAGCAGCTTGATCGGTCAGCCCCAGCATTTT
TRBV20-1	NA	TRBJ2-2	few	CSASHFETGVNTGELFF	TGCAGTGCTAGTCATTTCGAGACAGGCGTCAACACCGGGGAGCTGTTTTTT
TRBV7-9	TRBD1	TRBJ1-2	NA	CASSLADGQVNYGYTF	TGTGCCAGCAGCTTAGCCGACGGACAGGTTAACTATGGCTACACCTTC
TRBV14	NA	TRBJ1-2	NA	CASSQGRVNRVQKSYTF	TGTGCCAGCAGCCAAGGACGGGTTAACAGGGTCCAAAAAAGCTACACCTTC
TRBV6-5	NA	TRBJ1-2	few	CASSYSGYGYTF	TGTGCCAGCAGTTACTCCGGGTATGGCTACACCTTC
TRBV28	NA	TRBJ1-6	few	CASNGGIPYNSPLHF	TGTGCCAGCAATGGAGGCATCCCCTATAATTCACCCCTCCACTTT
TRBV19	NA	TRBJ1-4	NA	CASREDRNPNEKLFF	TGTGCCAGTAGAGAAGACAGGAACCCTAATGAAAAACTGTTTTTT
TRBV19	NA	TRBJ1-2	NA	CASLLTGINYGYTF	TGTGCCAGTTTACTTACAGGGATCAACTATGGCTACACCTTC
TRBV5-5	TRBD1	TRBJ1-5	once	CASSPGQINQPQHF	TGTGCCAGCAGCCCGGGACAGATCAATCAGCCCCAGCATTTT
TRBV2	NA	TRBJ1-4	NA	CASSDEFRNEKLFF	TGTGCCAGCAGTGACGAGTTCCGTAATGAAAAACTGTTTTTT
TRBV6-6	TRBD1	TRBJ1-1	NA	CASSYLNRGRGTEAFF	TGTGCCAGCAGTTACCTAAACAGGGGTCGGGGAACTGAAGCTTTCTTT
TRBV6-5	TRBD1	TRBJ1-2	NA	CASSYSKAGGYGYTF	TGTGCCAGCAGTTACTCGAAGGCAGGGGGCTATGGCTACACCTTC
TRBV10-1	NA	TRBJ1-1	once	CASSEGHAGQNTEAFF	TGCGCCAGCAGCGAGGGCCACGCAGGGCAGAACACTGAAGCTTTCTTT
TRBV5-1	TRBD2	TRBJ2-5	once	CASAGGETQYF	TGCGCCAGCGCGGGAGGCGAGACCCAGTACTTC
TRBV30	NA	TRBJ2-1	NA	CAWNRGGSVNEQFF	TGTGCCTGGAATAGGGGGGGGTCGGTCAATGAGCAGTTCTTC
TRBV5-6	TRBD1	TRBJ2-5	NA	CASSLPGQGERETQYF	TGTGCCAGCAGCTTACCGGGACAGGGGGAGAGAGAGACCCAGTACTTC
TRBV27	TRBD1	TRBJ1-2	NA	CASSVVMGQDVYGYTF	TGTGCCAGCAGTGTCGTTATGGGACAGGATGTCTATGGCTACACCTTC
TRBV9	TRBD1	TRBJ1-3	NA	CASSPGDRAGNTIYF	TGTGCCAGCAGCCCCGGGGACAGGGCTGGAAACACCATATATTTT
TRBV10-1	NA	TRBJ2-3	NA	CASSEWRQSTDTQYF	TGCGCCAGCAGTGAGTGGAGGCAGAGCACAGATACGCAGTATTTT
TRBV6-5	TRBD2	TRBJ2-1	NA	CASTPEVAGPGEQFF	TGTGCCAGCACCCCCGAGGTAGCGGGGCCCGGGGAGCAGTTCTTC
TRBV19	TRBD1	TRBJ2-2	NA	CASSIPTGGPGELFF	TGTGCCAGTAGTATCCCGACAGGGGGCCCCGGGGAGCTGTTTTTT
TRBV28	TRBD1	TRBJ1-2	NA	CARVLGQGGGYTF	TGTGCCAGGGTGCTGGGACAGGGGGGAGGCTACACCTTC
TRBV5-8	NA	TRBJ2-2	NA	CASSLGLGITGELFF	TGTGCCAGCAGCTTAGGACTCGGAATCACCGGGGAGCTGTTTTTT
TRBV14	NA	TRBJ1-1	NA	CASSQDQGSVGEAFF	TGTGCCAGCAGCCAAGATCAGGGGTCGGTGGGTGAAGCTTTCTTT
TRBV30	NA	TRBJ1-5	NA	CAWTHGGGNQPQHF	TGTGCCTGGACTCACGGCGGAGGCAATCAGCCCCAGCATTTT
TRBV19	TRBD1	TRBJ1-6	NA	CASRDRAQSPLHF	TGTGCCAGCCGGGACAGGGCTCAGTCACCCCTCCACTTT
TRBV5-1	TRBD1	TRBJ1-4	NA	CASSLGTGPNEKLFF	TGCGCCAGCAGCTTGGGGACAGGTCCGAATGAAAAACTGTTTTTT